These 15 T cell receptor beta chains came from one sample sequenced in a study of blood T cells in healthy people across ages. The authors ran a second PCR of 7 to 11 cycles using a sample-barcoded 5' primer and a J-beta primer mix. Using its own MiXCR run on the 5' RACE reads, TCRdb lists one record per CDR3 protein. The sample lists about 700,000 distinct CDR3 sequences; 32% were seen once. Sequencing was performed on blood. Receptors originate from a woman older than 75 in good health.

This clonotype occurred many times. CDR3 amino acids: CASSLQLTPPYEQYF. In DNA form, the CDR3 reads TGTGCCAGCAGCTTACAACTCACCCCTCCCTACGAGCAGTACTTC. The V and J genes are TRBV7-3 and TRBJ2-7; D is ambiguous. V was shortened by 2 bases and J by 2 bases, with 13 bases between the two germline ends. Germline V CDR1 and CDR2: SGHTA, FQGTGA. The CDR3 length is 15 residues.

This clonotype was seen at least ten times. The chain combines TRBV28 with TRBJ2-4; no clear D gene. The CDR3 runs 16 residues. Trimming cost V 7 bases and J 7 bases, with 23 bases left between them. Germline V lookup: CDR1 MDHEN, CDR2 SYDVKM. The CDR3 here is CASMEARRPGSNIQYF. In DNA, the CDR3 is TGTGCCAGCATGGAAGCGCGGCGTCCAGGATCGAACATTCAGTACTTC.

This clonotype was seen repeatedly, ten times or more. J is TRBJ2-3 and V is TRBV6-5; TRBD1 aligns across 10 bases. Trimming removed 7 bases from V and 4 bases from J; junction bases left unmatched: 8. The CDR3 contains 15 residues. The germline V gene has CDR1 MNHEY and CDR2 SVGAGI. The CDR3 region is CASTSGQGGPDTQYF. The CDR3 nucleotides are TGTGCCAGCACGTCCGGACAGGGGGGCCCAGATACGCAGTATTTT.

This clonotype was seen at least ten times. The rearrangement joins TRBV6-2 or TRBV6-3 to TRBJ2-7; D not resolved. CDR3 length equals 14 residues. Deletions cut 10 bases from V and 0 bases from J, with 16 bases between. Germline CDR1 and CDR2: MNHEY and SVGEGT. CDR3 in amino acids: CATQTLESSYEQYF. The CDR3 region has the DNA TGTGCCACCCAGACCCTAGAATCCTCCTACGAGCAGTACTTC.

This clonotype was counted once. A much larger clone differs by one base, so this may be a read error. The chain links TRBV6-2 or TRBV6-3 to TRBJ2-5; tentative D call: TRBD2 (5 bases). The DNA end is a closer match to TRBJ2-1, so the J assignment may be wrong. The CDR3 runs 15 residues. The germline V gene encodes CDR1 MNHEY and CDR2 SVGEGT. The CDR3 loop reads CASRRASSYQETQFF. CDR3 bases: TGTGCCAGCAGGAGGGCTAGCTCGTACCAAGAGACCCAGTTCTTC.

This clonotype was detected ten times or more. The chain recombines TRBV6-1 with TRBJ2-7; possibly TRBD1 for D (6 bases). Trimming stripped 6 bases from V and 5 bases from J, with 8 bases between. The CDR3 has 11 residues. From germline, CDR1 is MNHNS and CDR2 SASEGT. The DNA of the CDR3 is TGTGCCAGCAGGAACAGGGACGAGCAGTACTTC. The encoded protein is CASRNRDEQYF.

The rearrangement links TRBV2 to TRBJ2-7, with D perhaps TRBD1 or TRBD2 (5 bases each). The CDR3 runs to 14 residues. CDR1 and CDR2 from the germline V gene are SNHLY and FYNNEI. The V end lost 8 bases, the J end lost 1 base, and 15 bases lay between the germline ends. CDR3 nucleotide sequence: TGTGCCAGCGTGATCCAGGGAGAATCCTACGAGCAGTACTTC. It specifies CASVIQGESYEQYF.

A few counts support this clonotype. The chain links TRBV4-3 to TRBJ1-1; no clear D gene. Trimming removed 1 base at V and 10 bases at J, with 13 bases between. CDR1 and CDR2 (germline): LGHNA, YSLEER. This CDR3 has 13 amino acids. The CDR3 reads CASSQAGITGAFF. DNA for the CDR3: TGCGCCAGCAGCCAAGCCGGAATTACGGGAGCTTTCTTT.

This chain connects TRBV5-1 to TRBJ1-2, with 12 bases that match TRBD1. CDR3 length: 15 residues. J was trimmed by 4 bases and V by 2 bases; bases with no gene match: 3. Germline V CDR1 and CDR2: SGHRS, YFSETQ. The CDR3 DNA reads as TGCGCCAGCAGCTTTGGGACAGGGGGCGCCTATGGCTACACCTTC. It yields the protein CASSFGTGGAYGYTF.

V is TRBV20-1 and J is TRBJ1-2; no clear D gene. The CDR3 length is 16 residues. Trimming shortened V by 0 bases and J by 7 bases, and 21 bases separated the two germline ends. Germline loops: CDR1 DFQATT, CDR2 SNEGSKA (reference sequence). The CDR3 DNA follows: TGCAGTGCTAGAGATGGAGGTCGGTCCTTTTCCGGTGGCTACACCTTC. Its translation is CSARDGGRSFSGGYTF.

This clonotype was counted between two and nine times. Possible read error: a much larger clone is one base away. The chain recombines TRBV28 with TRBJ2-1, with D perhaps matching TRBD2 (5 bases). Per the germline V gene, CDR1 is MDHEN and CDR2 is SYDVKM. The CDR3 has 12 amino acids. The CDR3 DNA follows: TGTGCCAGCAGTTACGGGGAGAATGAGCAGGTCTTC. This translates into CASSYGENEQVF.

Comments on this clonotype: Possible read error: a much larger clone is one base away. The V and J genes are TRBV9 and TRBJ2-3; D is undetermined. This CDR3 spans 15 amino acids. V was shortened by 3 bases and J by 3 bases, with 14 bases between the two germline ends. In germline, CDR1 is SGDLS, CDR2 YYNGEE. CDR3 nucleotides: TGTGCCAGCAGCGCAACCGCCATTGGGACAGATACGCAGTATTTT. This encodes CASSATAIGTDTQYF.

This chain joins TRBV20-1 and TRBJ2-1; D could derive from TRBD1 or TRBD2 (5 bases each). CDR1 and CDR2 (germline): DFQATT, SNEGSKA (reference sequence). This CDR3 region has 14 residues. Trimming stripped 3 bases from V and 1 base from J, with 10 bases between. CDR3 nucleotides: TGCAGTGCTAGTTCCGGGACGTCCTACAATGAGCAGTTCTTC. As protein: CSASSGTSYNEQFF.

The chain recombines TRBV9 with TRBJ2-5; D is possibly TRBD1 or TRBD2 (7 bases each). The V end lost 3 bases, the J end lost 11 bases, and 26 bases lay between the germline ends. The CDR3 sequence is 16 residues long. The germline CDR1 and CDR2 sequences are SGDLS and YYNGEE. CDR3 DNA sequence: TGTGCCAGCAGCGCTGGGGGGGGACAGACCTACAATGAGCAGTACTTC. This gives the protein CASSAGGGQTYNEQYF. Drawing the rest from reference TRBV9 and TRBJ2-5, the complete variable domain is DSGVTQTPKHLITATGQRVTLRCSPRSGDLSVYWYQQSLDQGLQFLIQYYNGEERAKGNILERFSAQQFPDLHSELNLSSLELGDSALYFCASSAGGGQTYNEQYFGPGTRLLVL.

This clonotype appeared many times. This chain joins TRBV15 and TRBJ1-6; perhaps TRBD1 as D (6 bases). Germline V CDR1 and CDR2: LNHNV, YYDKDF (reference sequence). The CDR3 is 12 residues long. The V end lost 4 bases, the J end lost 11 bases, and 9 bases lay between the germline ends. The CDR3 here is CATSTQGAPLHF. The CDR3 DNA reads as TGTGCCACCAGCACACAGGGCGCACCCCTCCACTTT.